Here is one TCR beta chain with its context. This entry is derived from a study of blood T cell repertoires in COVID-19. Overall study context: Donors in the United States, Italy and Spain gave samples during acute or convalescent COVID-19. PBMCs, B-cell-depleted T cells, or T cells provided the cDNA or gDNA that made up the material.

The table came from immunoSEQ multiplex PCR; TCRdb's copy has only in-frame clones and leaves some out. The sample has approximately 100,000 clones, roughly 80% seen once; the top ten hold about 20%. The CDR3 is made up of 13 amino acids. Per the germline V gene, CDR1 is MNHEY and CDR2 is SVGAGI. The J segment lost 6 bases and the V segment lost 7 bases, leaving 5 bases of the junction unmatched. The chain joins TRBV6-5 to TRBJ2-5, with 10 bases fitting TRBD1. Source material: peripheral blood. This clonotype was obtained from a man between 70 and 80 years old with active or convalescent COVID-19. CDR3 DNA sequence: TGTGCCAGCACCAGACAGGGGGCGAAGACCCAGTACTTC. Residues: CASTRQGAKTQYF.